These T cell receptor beta chains were read from a single sample in a study of vaccination and CD4 T cells after COVID-19. A single record per CDR3 protein comes from TCRdb applying MiXCR to the PCR reads. This repertoire shows 15,000 to 17,000 distinct CDR3 sequences, around half found once; its top ten account for about 16%. These receptors' antigens are unknown. The input for sequencing was CD4+ T cells from blood, cultured in vitro, taken before SARS-CoV-2 vaccination. The receptors shown here come from a human donor who had recovered from COVID-19. Both conserved end residues are part of each CDR3. D genes are given only for firm matches. Clone size is not always given. Where it is, it says once, few, many or a class for expanded clones.

v_call	j_call	clone_size	d_call	cdr3_aa	cdr3_nt
TRBV28	TRBJ2-2	NA	NA	CASKRVTGELFF	TGTGCCAGCAAAAGGGTAACCGGGGAGCTGTTTTTT
TRBV28	TRBJ2-5	NA	NA	CASSSSQETQYF	TGTGCCAGCAGTTCTTCTCAAGAGACCCAGTACTTC
TRBV11-2	TRBJ2-5	NA	NA	CASSLGLVGETQYF	TGTGCCAGCAGCTTGGGCCTAGTTGGTGAGACCCAGTACTTC
TRBV2	TRBJ1-2	few	NA	CASRVGSGGYGYTF	TGTGCCAGCAGAGTGGGGTCCGGAGGATATGGCTACACCTTC
TRBV6-1	TRBJ2-7	NA	NA	CASRPPGGINKQYF	TGTGCCAGCAGACCACCTGGCGGGATCAACAAGCAGTACTTC
TRBV5-1	TRBJ2-5	NA	TRBD1	CASSFSITGGLETQYF	TGCGCCAGCAGCTTCAGTATTACAGGGGGCTTGGAGACCCAGTACTTC
TRBV12-3/TRBV12-4	TRBJ1-6	NA	NA	CASSLKSSYNSPLHF	TGTGCCAGCAGTTTAAAGAGCTCCTATAATTCACCCCTCCACTTT
TRBV30	TRBJ1-1	few	NA	CAWVPGTNTEAFF	TGTGCCTGGGTACCCGGGACGAACACTGAAGCTTTCTTT
TRBV28	TRBJ1-3	few	NA	CASSSYALNTIYF	TGTGCCAGCAGTTCCTACGCTCTAAACACCATATATTTT
TRBV4-1	TRBJ2-7	NA	TRBD2	CASSQPAGVTFEQYF	TGCGCCAGCAGCCAACCAGCGGGAGTTACTTTCGAGCAGTACTTC